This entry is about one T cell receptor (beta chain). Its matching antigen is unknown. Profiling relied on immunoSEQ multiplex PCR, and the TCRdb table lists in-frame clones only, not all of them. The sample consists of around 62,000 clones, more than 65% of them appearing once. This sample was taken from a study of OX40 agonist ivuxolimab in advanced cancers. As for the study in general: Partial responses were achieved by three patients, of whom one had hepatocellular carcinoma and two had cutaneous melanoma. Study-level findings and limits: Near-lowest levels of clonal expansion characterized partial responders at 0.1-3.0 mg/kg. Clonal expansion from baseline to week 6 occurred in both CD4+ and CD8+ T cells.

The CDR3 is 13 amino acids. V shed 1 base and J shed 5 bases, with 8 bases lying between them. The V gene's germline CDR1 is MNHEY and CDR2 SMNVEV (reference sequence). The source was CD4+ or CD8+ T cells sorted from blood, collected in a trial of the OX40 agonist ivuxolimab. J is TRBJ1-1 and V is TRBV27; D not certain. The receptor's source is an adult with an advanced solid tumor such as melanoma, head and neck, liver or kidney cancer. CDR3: CASSLYGETEAFF. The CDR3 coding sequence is TGTGCCAGCAGTTTATATGGGGAAACTGAAGCTTTCTTT.